The clone carrying this TCR beta chain appeared a single time. Germline V lookup: CDR1 SNHLY, CDR2 FYNNEI. This CDR3 has 13 amino acids. Losses at the gene ends were 10 bases for V and 5 bases for J; bases not matched to a gene: 10. The data stem from a study of T cell changes during pregnancy in multiple sclerosis. TCRdb's table, derived via immunoSEQ multiplex PCR, lists solely in-frame clones and lacks some. The sample holds some 81,000 clones; about 92% are singletons and the top ten take around 2.6%. The receptor was derived from a female donor in good health, enrolled as a control in a pregnancy study. This specimen consisted of peripheral blood, obtained after pregnancy. The V and J genes are TRBV2 and TRBJ1-2; 7 positions agree with TRBD1. In nucleotides, the CDR3 is TGTGCCATGAGAGGACAGGTGGGGTATGGCTACACCTTC. Translated: CAMRGQVGYGYTF.